These 32 T cell receptor beta chains share one sample of origin, sequenced in a study of tumor-infiltrating lymphocytes in primary liver carcinoma. Constant-region priming of 500 to 550 ng total RNA yielded TCR beta cDNA. Libraries for TCR beta were built through three nested multiplex PCR rounds, which together made up a slightly modified ARM-PCR procedure. It was with TRBV1-TRBV30 forward primers and a C-beta reverse primer that the first two PCR rounds were run, at 10 cycles each. Via MiXCR, TCRdb re-called the multiplex PCR reads, giving one row per CDR3 protein. Counted here are about 210,000 distinct CDR3 sequences, about 61% occurring once; the ten biggest clones make up 7% to 8.5%. Extraction also yielded germline DNA, while blood RNA was obtained from unsorted whole blood. The sample comprised peripheral blood. These receptors came from an older woman with primary liver carcinoma and hepatitis B virus infection.

This clonotype has a count of ten or more. The chain carries TRBV6-5 and TRBJ2-1; 13 nucleotides align to TRBD2. V shed 8 bases, J shed 9 bases, and the junction held 10 bases outside the gene matches. The CDR3 sequence is 15 residues long. From germline, CDR1 is MNHEY and CDR2 SVGAGI. CDR3 in DNA: TGTGCCAGCTCCCGATCTGGACTAGCGGGAGTTGAGCAGTTCTTC. Translated, it gives CASSRSGLAGVEQFF.

A few counts support this clonotype. CDR3 in DNA: TGTGCCAGCAGCTTAGCGTTGGGTCCCTACAATGAGCAGTTCTTC. This encodes CASSLALGPYNEQFF. The genes are TRBV7-9 and TRBJ2-1; D gene ambiguous. From germline, CDR1 is SEHNR and CDR2 FQNEAQ (reference sequence). V lost 0 bases and J lost 2, with 8 bases in between. CDR3 length equals 15 residues.

To note about this clonotype: The CDR3 does not end in the conserved phenylalanine or tryptophan, so this is likely a read error. This chain links TRBV6-1 with TRBJ2-3; D is unclear. V lost 0 bases and J 6 bases, leaving 13 bases between the germline ends. This CDR3 is 15 amino acids long. CDR1 is MNHNS and CDR2 is SASEGT in the germline V gene. The DNA of the CDR3 is TGTGCCAGCAGTGAAGCGGCCAGATTCACTGATACGCAGTATCTT. This sequence encodes CASSEAARFTDTQYL.

This sequence joins TRBV28 and TRBJ2-7; D is uncertain. The germline CDR1 and CDR2 sequences are MDHEN and SYDVKM. Trimming cost V 3 bases and J 0 bases, with 15 bases left between them. The CDR3 extends over 16 amino acids. The CDR3 DNA reads as TGTGCCAGCAGTTTTTCCGACGTTGGCAGCTCCTACGAGCAGTACTTC. This codes for CASSFSDVGSSYEQYF. Full variable domain (missing parts from reference TRBV28 and TRBJ2-7): DVKVTQSSRYLVKRTGEKVFLECVQDMDHENMFWYRQDPGLGLRLIYFSYDVKMKEKGDIPEGYSVSREKKERFSLILESASTNQTSMYLCASSFSDVGSSYEQYFGPGTRLTVT.

The rearrangement joins TRBV7-3 to TRBJ1-1, with D tentatively TRBD1 (6 bases). This CDR3 is 15 amino acids long. V was trimmed by 5 bases and J by 0 bases, leaving 13 bases between them. Germline loops: CDR1 SGHTA, CDR2 FQGTGA. CDR3 loop: CASSLTGGMNTEAFF. In DNA, the CDR3 is TGTGCCAGCAGCCTTACGGGGGGCATGAACACTGAAGCTTTCTTT.

About this clonotype: The conserved closing phenylalanine or tryptophan is absent in this CDR3, likely reflecting a read error. The J gene is TRBJ1-1, the V gene TRBV4-1; D uncertain. Trimming stripped 1 base from V and 0 bases from J, with 6 bases between. CDR1 MGHRA and CDR2 YSYEKL come from the germline V gene. The CDR3 length is 14 residues. CDR3 DNA sequence: TGCGCCAGCAGCCAAGGTCGACTGAACACTGAAGCTTTCTCT. The encoded protein is CASSQGRLNTEAFS.

Comments on this clonotype: The junction and the germline gene differ at one end; a read error may be behind it. The chain combines TRBV11-2 with TRBJ2-7; D not certain. The CDR3 length is 15 residues. In germline, CDR1 is SGHAT, CDR2 FQNNGV. The CDR3 DNA sequence: TGTGTCAGCACCCCCTCCCGGAGCTCCAACTACGAGCAGTACTTC. It yields the protein CVSTPSRSSNYEQYF.

With respect to this clonotype: A clone one base away is much larger, so this may be a read error. V and J are TRBV7-8 and TRBJ1-4; perhaps TRBD1 as D (6 bases). Germline V gene lookup returns CDR1 SGHVS and CDR2 FQNEAQ. CDR3 length: 13 amino acids. The CDR3 DNA follows: TGTGCCAGCAGCTCGGGGGGCACGGGGAAACTGTTATTT. Translating it yields CASSSGGTGKLLF.

The table lists this clonotype with a few counts. V gene TRBV28 combines with J gene TRBJ2-2; weak D call: TRBD1 (5 bases). The V end lost 6 bases, the J end lost 1 base, and 12 bases lay between the germline ends. Germline V lookup: CDR1 MDHEN, CDR2 SYDVKM. This CDR3 has 15 residues. The DNA of the CDR3 is TGTGCCAGCAGGCCCTACGGACAGAACACCGGGGAGCTGTTTTTT. Amino acid sequence: CASRPYGQNTGELFF.

Concerning this clonotype: The CDR3 end shows no conserved phenylalanine or tryptophan, and so a read error is likely. V and J are TRBV29-1 and TRBJ2-2; D possibly corresponds to TRBD1 (5 bases). The length of the CDR3 is 13 residues. Per germline, CDR1 SQVTM and CDR2 ANQGSEA. V was cut by 3 bases and J by 4 bases, with 9 bases left in between. The CDR3 DNA reads as TGCAGCGTTGATGGCAGGGCCACCGGGGAGCTGTTTTAC. Translated, it gives CSVDGRATGELFY.

Only a few counts were recorded for this clonotype. This chain uses TRBV5-1 with TRBJ2-4; TRBD1 matches at 8 bases. From germline, CDR1 is SGHRS and CDR2 YFSETQ. The CDR3 has 17 residues. Unmatched junction bases numbered 9, after V lost 4 bases and J lost 0 bases. The CDR3 region has the DNA TGCGCCAGCAGCAGCCCGACAGGGGATTTAGCCAAAAACATTCAGTACTTC. Translating gives CASSSPTGDLAKNIQYF.

With respect to this clonotype: At one end, the junction sequence differs from germline, possibly due to a read error. V and J are TRBV29-1 and TRBJ1-2; tentative D call: TRBD1 (5 bases). Looked up from germline, CDR1 is SQVTM and CDR2 is ANQGSEA. The length of the CDR3 is 16 residues. The CDR3 sequence: CIVGGEDSRENYGYTF. The CDR3 coding sequence is TGCATCGTTGGAGGGGAGGATTCGAGGGAAAACTATGGCTATACCTTC.

A note on this clonotype: A read error may produce the germline difference seen at one junction end. J is TRBJ2-3 and V is TRBV11-2, with TRBD2 as a possible D gene (5 bases). CDR1 SGHAT and CDR2 FQNNGV come from the germline V gene. This CDR3 is built from 20 residues. The CDR3 loop reads CASSLRGLTGLRVRTDTQYF. CDR3 coding DNA: TGTGCCAGCAGCTTAAGAGGCCTAACGGGATTGAGAGTCCGCACAGATACGCAGTATTTC.

This clonotype was counted only a few times. CDR3 sequence reads: CASSLQLYEQYF. In DNA form, the CDR3 reads TGTGCCAGCAGTTTACAGTTGTACGAGCAGTACTTC. The V call is TRBV28, the J call TRBJ2-7; no firm D call. Deletions cut 2 bases from V and 4 bases from J, with 6 bases between. The CDR3 covers 12 residues. From germline, CDR1 is MDHEN and CDR2 SYDVKM.

The chain uses TRBV28 and TRBJ2-5, with 8 bases matching TRBD1. With the DNA end fitting TRBJ2-1 better, the J assignment may be wrong. The length of the CDR3 is 18 residues. The germline CDR1 and CDR2 sequences are MDHEN and SYDVKM. As DNA, the CDR3 is TGTGCCAGCAGTTTCGTAGGGGCAGGGGGCCTGTACCAAGAGACCCAGTTCTTC. Its protein product is CASSFVGAGGLYQETQFF.

On this clonotype itself: One base away lies a much larger clone, so this may be a sequencing read error. V gene TRBV6-1 combines with J gene TRBJ2-4; 9 bases fit TRBD2. Germline trimming cut 3 bases from V and 15 bases from J; bases unmatched to any gene: 6. The CDR3 runs 12 residues. Per germline, CDR1 MNHNS and CDR2 SASEGT. Here the CDR3 DNA reads TGTGCCAGCAGTGAGGGCGGGAGGGCCCTGTACTTC. This translates into CASSEGGRALYF.

This clonotype has only a few counts. A much larger clone lies a single base off, so this may be a read error. In DNA form, the CDR3 reads TGTGCCAGCAGCTTAGGAGGGTTGACAGAGGGCCAAGAGACCCAGTACTTC. The encoded protein is CASSLGGLTEGQETQYF. The chain has TRBV11-2 and TRBJ2-5, with D perhaps assigned TRBD1 or TRBD2 (5 bases each). Germline CDR1 reads SGHAT; CDR2 reads FQNNGV. The V gene lost 1 base and the J gene lost 1 base, with 16 bases spanning the gap. This CDR3 has 17 amino acids. The full variable domain, its missing parts supplied by reference TRBV11-2 and TRBJ2-5, is EAGVAQSPRYKIIEKRQSVAFWCNPISGHATLYWYQQILGQGPKLLIQFQNNGVVDDSQLPKDRFSAERLKGVDSTLKIQPAKLEDSAVYLCASSLGGLTEGQETQYFGPGTRLLVL.

This clonotype was observed a handful of times. The chain carries TRBV30 and TRBJ1-5; D is perhaps TRBD1 (6 bases). The CDR3 contains 14 residues. The germline V gene has CDR1 GTSNPN and CDR2 SVGIG (reference sequence). The germline V and J ends were trimmed by 0 bases and 5 bases, with 11 bases remaining between them. The CDR3 DNA reads TGTGCCTGGAGTGTAGGGGGTTACGATCAGCCCCAGCATTTT. Translated: CAWSVGGYDQPQHF.

This clonotype was found a few times. The chain employs TRBV7-3 and TRBJ1-1; tentatively, D is TRBD1 (6 bases). The germline V gene encodes CDR1 SGHTA and CDR2 FQGTGA. The length of the CDR3 is 13 residues. Trimming shortened V by 0 bases and J by 6 bases, and 8 bases separated the two germline ends. The CDR3 region has the DNA TGTGCCAGCAGCTTAACGGGGGGCGCTGAAGCTTTCTTT. Its translation: CASSLTGGAEAFF.

A word on this clonotype: Mismatch with germline at one junction end may stem from a read error. The rearrangement links TRBV5-1 to TRBJ2-7; TRBD1 or TRBD2 may be the D gene (6 bases each). This CDR3 has 14 amino acids. The germline CDR1 and CDR2 sequences are SGHRS and YFSETQ. This chain's CDR3 is CASSFRGQGYEEYF. The CDR3 region has the DNA TGCGCCAGCAGCTTCCGGGGGCAGGGGTACGAGGAGTACTTC.

This clonotype has ten or more counts. The chain employs TRBV6-5 and TRBJ2-7; 8 bases are a match to TRBD2. This CDR3 is 14 amino acids long. In germline, CDR1 is MNHEY, CDR2 SVGAGI. V trimming: 6 bases; J trimming: 0 bases; junction bases outside the gene matches: 4. In DNA form, the CDR3 reads TGTGCCAGCAGGACGGGAGGGAGCTCCTACGAGCAGTACTTC. It codes for CASRTGGSSYEQYF.

Comments on this clonotype: One junction end disagrees with the germline gene, perhaps due to a read error. The chain recombines TRBV7-9 with TRBJ2-5; maybe TRBD1 (6 bases). The CDR3 runs 17 residues. Germline loops: CDR1 SEHNR, CDR2 FQNEAQ (reference sequence). In DNA form, the CDR3 reads TGTTCCAGCAGCTACAAATCCAGGGGAACGGGACGAGAGACCCAGTACTTC. Protein product: CSSSYKSRGTGRETQYF.

This clonotype occurred many times. The chain has TRBV28 and TRBJ2-1; 8 nucleotides align to TRBD1. This CDR3 is 16 amino acids long. Germline lookup yields CDR1 MDHEN and CDR2 SYDVKM. V dropped 6 bases and J dropped 4; count of bases not matched to a gene: 11. The CDR3, as DNA: TGTGCCAGCAGATTGTCCGGGACAGGCCTTTACAATGAGCAGTTCTTC. Translating it yields CASRLSGTGLYNEQFF.

J is TRBJ2-1 and V is TRBV11-2, with D perhaps TRBD2 (5 bases). V shed 0 bases and J shed 16 bases, with 31 bases lying between them. This CDR3 region has 18 residues. The V gene's germline CDR1 is SGHAT and CDR2 FQNNGV. DNA of the CDR3: TGTGCCAGCAGCTTAGAGGCGAGCAGGACTTTATTCTACAATGGGCATTTCTTC. Protein: CASSLEASRTLFYNGHFF. Full variable domain (missing parts from reference TRBV11-2 and TRBJ2-1): EAGVAQSPRYKIIEKRQSVAFWCNPISGHATLYWYQQILGQGPKLLIQFQNNGVVDDSQLPKDRFSAERLKGVDSTLKIQPAKLEDSAVYLCASSLEASRTLFYNGHFFGPGTRLTVL.

This clonotype was seen at least ten times. This rearrangement joins TRBV5-4 to TRBJ2-7; 15 bases align to TRBD2. V was clipped by 0 bases and J by 0 bases; unmatched bases: 7. The CDR3 extends over 19 amino acids. CDR1 and CDR2 from the germline V gene are SGHNT and YYREEE (reference sequence). The CDR3 spells CASSLGGLAGGPSSYEQYF. DNA for the CDR3: TGTGCCAGCAGCTTGGGGGGACTAGCGGGAGGTCCTAGCTCCTACGAGCAGTACTTC. Based on the CDR3 plus reference TRBV5-4 and TRBJ2-7, the full variable domain is ETGVTQSPTHLIKTRGQQVTLRCSSQSGHNTVSWYQQALGQGPQFIFQYYREEENGRGNFPPRFSGLQFPNYSSELNVNALELDDSALYLCASSLGGLAGGPSSYEQYFGPGTRLTVT.

This clonotype appeared many times. The J gene is TRBJ2-7, the V gene TRBV12-3 or TRBV12-4; D is perhaps TRBD2 (6 bases). The CDR3 loop spans 13 amino acids. V lost 6 bases to trimming and J lost 2 bases, with 11 bases between them. In nucleotides, the CDR3 is TGTGCCAGCAGGCGGGACGCACCCTACGAGCAGTACTTC. This encodes CASRRDAPYEQYF.

For the CDR3, the DNA is TGTGCCAGCAGTGGAGGAGGGCCCCAGCATTTT. Amino acid sequence: CASSGGGPQHF. The gene calls are TRBV6-1 and TRBJ1-5; no definite D call. Germline values: CDR1 MNHNS, CDR2 SASEGT. The germline V and J ends were trimmed by 4 bases and 9 bases, with 7 bases remaining between them. This CDR3 region has 11 residues.

Concerning this clonotype itself: A clone one base away is much larger, so this may be a read error. The chain combines TRBV5-6 with TRBJ1-3; no clear D gene. Germline CDR1 reads SGHDT; CDR2 reads YYEEEE. The CDR3 runs 16 residues. V shed 2 bases and J shed 8 bases, with 20 bases lying between them. The DNA for the CDR3 is TGTGCCAGCAGCTTCACCCACCTCCGGTGTGCGGACACCATATATTTT. Residues: CASSFTHLRCADTIYF.

This chain links TRBV11-2 with TRBJ2-3; D remains ambiguous. The V end lost 1 base, the J end lost 11 bases, and 19 bases lay between the germline ends. Germline CDR1 SGHAT, CDR2 FQNNGV. This CDR3 comprises 15 residues. The CDR3 spells CASSLASGPFNMQYF. The CDR3 bases are TGTGCCAGCAGCTTAGCGTCAGGACCCTTTAATATGCAGTATTTT.

Concerning this clonotype itself: This may stem from a read error, because a much larger clone lies one nucleotide away. The gene calls are TRBV5-1 and TRBJ2-6, with 11 bases that match TRBD1. CDR1 SGHRS and CDR2 YFSETQ come from the germline V gene. The CDR3 contains 19 residues. The CDR3, as DNA: TGCGCCAGCAACTTGGGGACAGGGGGTTCCCTCTCTGGGGCCAACGTCCTGACTTTC. It specifies CASNLGTGGSLSGANVLTF. The full variable domain, with the rest looked up from reference TRBV5-1 and TRBJ2-6, is KAGVTQTPRYLIKTRGQQVTLSCSPISGHRSVSWYQQTPGQGLQFLFEYFSETQRNKGNFPGRFSGRQFSNSRSEMNVSTLELGDSALYLCASNLGTGGSLSGANVLTFGAGSRLTVL.

This clonotype was observed many times. This rearrangement joins TRBV10-2 to TRBJ2-1, with 7 bases fitting TRBD2. Germline assignment: CDR1 WSHSY and CDR2 SAAADI. Trimming cost V 4 bases and J 1 base; bases outside gene matches: 7. The CDR3 length is 16 residues. The CDR3 DNA sequence: TGCGCCAGCAGTGGGTTACTAGCGCCTTCCTACAATGAGCAGTTCTTC. Translating gives CASSGLLAPSYNEQFF.

This clonotype occurred a few times. This sequence joins TRBV6-5 and TRBJ2-3; 7 bases match TRBD2. The CDR3 totals 16 residues. Germline V gene lookup returns CDR1 MNHEY and CDR2 SVGAGI. The junction had 3 bases not matched to a gene; V was cut back by 0 bases and J by 0 bases. The CDR3 DNA reads TGTGCCAGCAGTTACTCGGGCGGGAGAAGCACAGATACGCAGTATTTT. Protein sequence: CASSYSGGRSTDTQYF.